The entry below gives a single TCR beta chain sequence along with its context. Its antigen is currently unknown. The germline V gene has CDR1 SGHRS and CDR2 YFSETQ. The V and J ends lost 4 bases and 5 bases respectively, with 12 bases between them. CDR3 length: 13 residues. The PCR ran on 60 Vbeta and 13 Jbeta primers. Data came from immunoSEQ multiplex PCR; TCRdb stores just in-frame clones and leaves some out. The sample consists of some 130,000 clones, over 70% of them appearing once. This entry is derived from a study of cytomegalovirus exposure and HLA in healthy donors. General study results and limits: The study designated around 150 TCR beta chains cytomegalovirus-associated.

The sequencing input was PBMCs. The TCR originated in a man aged 35 to 55 in good health and CMV-seronegative. The chain couples TRBV5-1 to TRBJ1-1, with D hard to call. CDR3 DNA sequence: TGCGCCAGCAGCGAGTTCCCGGGGACTGAAGCTTTCTTT. It translates to CASSEFPGTEAFF.